This note documents a single TCR beta chain sequence. Its antigen is undetermined. A heparinised blood draw that averaged approximately 120 mL was obtained once from each donor. The data stem from a study of beta chain features in type 1 diabetes. General study points: TCRB CDR3 length was moderately but significantly reduced in all four CD4+ subsets of Type 1 diabetes patients. Patients with type 1 diabetes showed fewer VDJ junction insertions and more deletions.

The whole isolated RNA underwent reverse transcription, so sequencing captured expressed TCRB transcripts. Profiling relied on immunoSEQ multiplex PCR, and the TCRdb table lists in-frame clones only, not all of them. The profile covers some 250,000 clones, with about 26% appearing a single time and under 4.5% taken by the ten largest. The specimen was central memory CD4+ T cells from blood. The TCR sequence derives from a man aged 25 to 40 in good health.

The DNA for the CDR3 is TGTGCCAGCAGCTTACCGGGGGTAGAGACCCAGTACTTC. Translation gives CASSLPGVETQYF. The chain is built from TRBV13 and TRBJ2-5, with a weak D call TRBD2 (6 bases). CDR1 is PRHDT, CDR2 FYEKMQ, per germline (reference sequence). Trimming stripped 2 bases from V and 4 bases from J, with 8 bases between. This CDR3 is built from 13 residues.